This T cell receptor beta chain was documented in a study of early T cells in non-severe SARS-CoV-2 infection. TCRdb passed the 5' RACE reads through MiXCR, listing each CDR3 protein once. The table includes roughly 55,000 distinct CDR3 sequences, 14% to 15% detected once. The table lists this clonotype with many counts. Trimming took 0 bases from V and 0 from J, leaving 12 bases between them. This CDR3 is 15 amino acids long. The germline CDR1 and CDR2 sequences are DFQATT and SNEGSKA (reference sequence). This sequence was found in an adult who was a healthcare worker with PCR-confirmed SARS-CoV-2 infection or an uninfected control (not recorded which). The input for sequencing was whole blood, taken at baseline. The chain uses TRBV20-1 and TRBJ2-7, with no clear D. The CDR3 nucleotides read TGCAGTGCTAGAGATATTTTCGACATCTCCTACGAGCAGTACTTC. It encodes CSARDIFDISYEQYF.